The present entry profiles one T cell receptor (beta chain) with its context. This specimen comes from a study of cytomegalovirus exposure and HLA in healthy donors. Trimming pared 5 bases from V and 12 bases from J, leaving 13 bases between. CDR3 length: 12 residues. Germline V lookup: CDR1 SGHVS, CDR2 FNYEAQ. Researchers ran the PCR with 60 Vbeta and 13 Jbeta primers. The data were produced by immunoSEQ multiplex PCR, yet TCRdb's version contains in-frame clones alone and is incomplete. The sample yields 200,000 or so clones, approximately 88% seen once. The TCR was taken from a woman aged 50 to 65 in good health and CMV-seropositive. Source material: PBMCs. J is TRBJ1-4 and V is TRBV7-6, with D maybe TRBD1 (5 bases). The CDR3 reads CASSATEGELFF. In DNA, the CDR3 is TGTGCCAGCAGCGCAACAGAAGGGGAACTGTTTTTT.